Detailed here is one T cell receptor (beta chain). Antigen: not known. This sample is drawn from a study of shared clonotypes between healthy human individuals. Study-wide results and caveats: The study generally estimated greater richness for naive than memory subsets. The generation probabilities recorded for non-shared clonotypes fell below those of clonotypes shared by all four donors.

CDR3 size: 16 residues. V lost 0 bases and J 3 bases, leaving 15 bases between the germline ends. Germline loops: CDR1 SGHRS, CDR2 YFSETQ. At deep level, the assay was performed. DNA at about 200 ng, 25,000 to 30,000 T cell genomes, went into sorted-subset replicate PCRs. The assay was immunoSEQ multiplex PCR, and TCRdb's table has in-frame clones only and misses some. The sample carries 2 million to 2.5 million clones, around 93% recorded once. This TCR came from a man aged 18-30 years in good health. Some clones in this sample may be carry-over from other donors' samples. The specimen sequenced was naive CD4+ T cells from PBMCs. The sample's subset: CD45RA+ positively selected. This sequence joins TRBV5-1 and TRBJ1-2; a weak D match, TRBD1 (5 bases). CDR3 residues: CASSLVSGVMDYGYTF. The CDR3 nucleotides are TGCGCCAGCAGCTTGGTCTCGGGGGTGATGGACTATGGCTACACCTTC.